These T cell receptor beta chains were read from a single sample in a study of cytomegalovirus exposure and HLA in healthy donors. Libraries were prepared by immunoSEQ multiplex PCR; TCRdb keeps only in-frame clonotypes and omits some of them. The sample has roughly 120,000 clones; 55% to 75% are singletons. The sample was PBMCs. The receptors here all came from a woman between 65 and 79 years old in good health and CMV-seropositive. Each CDR3 is given without its conserved first and last residue. The order of the fields is clone size, J gene, V gene, CDR3 protein. Clone size, where shown, is once, few, many, or a class for clones that have expanded.

>NA|TRBJ2-1|TRBV9
ASSVGGGHYNEQF
>few|TRBJ1-6|TRBV2
ASKDRAGGYNSPLH
>NA|TRBJ2-2|TRBV4-2
ASSQDRGRELF
>once|TRBJ1-2|TRBV9
ASSVDNPSHYGYT
>once|TRBJ2-3|TRBV5-8
ASSLGLVTDTQY
>NA|TRBJ1-3|TRBV7-9
ASSQNQASGNTIY
>NA|TRBJ1-2|TRBV9
ASSAMTGNYGYT
>NA|TRBJ2-1|TRBV7-2
ASSPWTSGGHNEQF
>NA|TRBJ1-6|TRBV30
AWTQSDRDNSPLH
>NA|TRBJ1-5|TRBV18
ASSPARVGPQH
>NA|TRBJ1-5|TRBV19
ASSKLAQGLNQPQH
>NA|TRBJ2-7|TRBV5-6
ASNDRDRVSYEQY
>NA|TRBJ2-5|TRBV2
ASGALGETQY
>few|TRBJ1-2|TRBV30
AWTRGLGGGYGYT
>few|TRBJ1-1|TRBV6-5
ASSYNRELGTEAF
>NA|TRBJ2-2|TRBV18
ASSPLQGGTGELF
>few|TRBJ1-2|TRBV29-1
SVEEQGAIGYT
>few|TRBJ2-3|TRBV7-2
ASSPVGGATDTQY
>few|TRBJ1-5|TRBV6-5
ASSTDRGSNQPQH
>NA|TRBJ2-1|TRBV7-7
ASSLSESSYNEQF
>NA|TRBJ2-7|TRBV9
ASSVSGAYEQY
>NA|TRBJ1-1|TRBV7-8
ASSFSTGSNTEAF
>NA|TRBJ2-7|TRBV6-1
ASSEQGHEQY
>NA|TRBJ2-1|TRBV2
ASKKGHLYNEQF
>NA|TRBJ2-7|TRBV10-1
ASSPAAGGPYEQY
>NA|TRBJ2-5|TRBV5-1
ASSGGLAGGPETQY
>NA|TRBJ1-3|TRBV7-9
ASSWTGARSGNTIY
>NA|TRBJ1-5|TRBV12-5
ASGSTENQPQH
>NA|TRBJ1-1|TRBV12-5
ASGLKVRGPEAF
>NA|TRBJ2-6|TRBV6-1
ASSEQGAAGANVLT
>NA|TRBJ2-1|TRBV29-1
SVGQVDEQF
>NA|TRBJ2-1|TRBV7-7
ASSQGTSGTYEQF
>few|TRBJ1-5|TRBV19
ASRAGRKYGNQPQH
>few|TRBJ1-1|TRBV16
ASSHRQTGRAEAF
>NA|TRBJ1-5|TRBV19
ASSLLGGAQNQPQH
>NA|TRBJ2-2|TRBV30
AWSQGLTGELF
>NA|TRBJ1-2|TRBV14
ASSQDTQLYGYT
>once|TRBJ1-6|TRBV4-1
ASSQIQKQGIWSPLH
>NA|TRBJ2-7|TRBV7-6
ASGRQAHEQY
>NA|TRBJ1-5|TRBV27
ASRSLGTGPNQPQH
>NA|TRBJ1-2|TRBV30
AWSVQLTGPPLNYGYT